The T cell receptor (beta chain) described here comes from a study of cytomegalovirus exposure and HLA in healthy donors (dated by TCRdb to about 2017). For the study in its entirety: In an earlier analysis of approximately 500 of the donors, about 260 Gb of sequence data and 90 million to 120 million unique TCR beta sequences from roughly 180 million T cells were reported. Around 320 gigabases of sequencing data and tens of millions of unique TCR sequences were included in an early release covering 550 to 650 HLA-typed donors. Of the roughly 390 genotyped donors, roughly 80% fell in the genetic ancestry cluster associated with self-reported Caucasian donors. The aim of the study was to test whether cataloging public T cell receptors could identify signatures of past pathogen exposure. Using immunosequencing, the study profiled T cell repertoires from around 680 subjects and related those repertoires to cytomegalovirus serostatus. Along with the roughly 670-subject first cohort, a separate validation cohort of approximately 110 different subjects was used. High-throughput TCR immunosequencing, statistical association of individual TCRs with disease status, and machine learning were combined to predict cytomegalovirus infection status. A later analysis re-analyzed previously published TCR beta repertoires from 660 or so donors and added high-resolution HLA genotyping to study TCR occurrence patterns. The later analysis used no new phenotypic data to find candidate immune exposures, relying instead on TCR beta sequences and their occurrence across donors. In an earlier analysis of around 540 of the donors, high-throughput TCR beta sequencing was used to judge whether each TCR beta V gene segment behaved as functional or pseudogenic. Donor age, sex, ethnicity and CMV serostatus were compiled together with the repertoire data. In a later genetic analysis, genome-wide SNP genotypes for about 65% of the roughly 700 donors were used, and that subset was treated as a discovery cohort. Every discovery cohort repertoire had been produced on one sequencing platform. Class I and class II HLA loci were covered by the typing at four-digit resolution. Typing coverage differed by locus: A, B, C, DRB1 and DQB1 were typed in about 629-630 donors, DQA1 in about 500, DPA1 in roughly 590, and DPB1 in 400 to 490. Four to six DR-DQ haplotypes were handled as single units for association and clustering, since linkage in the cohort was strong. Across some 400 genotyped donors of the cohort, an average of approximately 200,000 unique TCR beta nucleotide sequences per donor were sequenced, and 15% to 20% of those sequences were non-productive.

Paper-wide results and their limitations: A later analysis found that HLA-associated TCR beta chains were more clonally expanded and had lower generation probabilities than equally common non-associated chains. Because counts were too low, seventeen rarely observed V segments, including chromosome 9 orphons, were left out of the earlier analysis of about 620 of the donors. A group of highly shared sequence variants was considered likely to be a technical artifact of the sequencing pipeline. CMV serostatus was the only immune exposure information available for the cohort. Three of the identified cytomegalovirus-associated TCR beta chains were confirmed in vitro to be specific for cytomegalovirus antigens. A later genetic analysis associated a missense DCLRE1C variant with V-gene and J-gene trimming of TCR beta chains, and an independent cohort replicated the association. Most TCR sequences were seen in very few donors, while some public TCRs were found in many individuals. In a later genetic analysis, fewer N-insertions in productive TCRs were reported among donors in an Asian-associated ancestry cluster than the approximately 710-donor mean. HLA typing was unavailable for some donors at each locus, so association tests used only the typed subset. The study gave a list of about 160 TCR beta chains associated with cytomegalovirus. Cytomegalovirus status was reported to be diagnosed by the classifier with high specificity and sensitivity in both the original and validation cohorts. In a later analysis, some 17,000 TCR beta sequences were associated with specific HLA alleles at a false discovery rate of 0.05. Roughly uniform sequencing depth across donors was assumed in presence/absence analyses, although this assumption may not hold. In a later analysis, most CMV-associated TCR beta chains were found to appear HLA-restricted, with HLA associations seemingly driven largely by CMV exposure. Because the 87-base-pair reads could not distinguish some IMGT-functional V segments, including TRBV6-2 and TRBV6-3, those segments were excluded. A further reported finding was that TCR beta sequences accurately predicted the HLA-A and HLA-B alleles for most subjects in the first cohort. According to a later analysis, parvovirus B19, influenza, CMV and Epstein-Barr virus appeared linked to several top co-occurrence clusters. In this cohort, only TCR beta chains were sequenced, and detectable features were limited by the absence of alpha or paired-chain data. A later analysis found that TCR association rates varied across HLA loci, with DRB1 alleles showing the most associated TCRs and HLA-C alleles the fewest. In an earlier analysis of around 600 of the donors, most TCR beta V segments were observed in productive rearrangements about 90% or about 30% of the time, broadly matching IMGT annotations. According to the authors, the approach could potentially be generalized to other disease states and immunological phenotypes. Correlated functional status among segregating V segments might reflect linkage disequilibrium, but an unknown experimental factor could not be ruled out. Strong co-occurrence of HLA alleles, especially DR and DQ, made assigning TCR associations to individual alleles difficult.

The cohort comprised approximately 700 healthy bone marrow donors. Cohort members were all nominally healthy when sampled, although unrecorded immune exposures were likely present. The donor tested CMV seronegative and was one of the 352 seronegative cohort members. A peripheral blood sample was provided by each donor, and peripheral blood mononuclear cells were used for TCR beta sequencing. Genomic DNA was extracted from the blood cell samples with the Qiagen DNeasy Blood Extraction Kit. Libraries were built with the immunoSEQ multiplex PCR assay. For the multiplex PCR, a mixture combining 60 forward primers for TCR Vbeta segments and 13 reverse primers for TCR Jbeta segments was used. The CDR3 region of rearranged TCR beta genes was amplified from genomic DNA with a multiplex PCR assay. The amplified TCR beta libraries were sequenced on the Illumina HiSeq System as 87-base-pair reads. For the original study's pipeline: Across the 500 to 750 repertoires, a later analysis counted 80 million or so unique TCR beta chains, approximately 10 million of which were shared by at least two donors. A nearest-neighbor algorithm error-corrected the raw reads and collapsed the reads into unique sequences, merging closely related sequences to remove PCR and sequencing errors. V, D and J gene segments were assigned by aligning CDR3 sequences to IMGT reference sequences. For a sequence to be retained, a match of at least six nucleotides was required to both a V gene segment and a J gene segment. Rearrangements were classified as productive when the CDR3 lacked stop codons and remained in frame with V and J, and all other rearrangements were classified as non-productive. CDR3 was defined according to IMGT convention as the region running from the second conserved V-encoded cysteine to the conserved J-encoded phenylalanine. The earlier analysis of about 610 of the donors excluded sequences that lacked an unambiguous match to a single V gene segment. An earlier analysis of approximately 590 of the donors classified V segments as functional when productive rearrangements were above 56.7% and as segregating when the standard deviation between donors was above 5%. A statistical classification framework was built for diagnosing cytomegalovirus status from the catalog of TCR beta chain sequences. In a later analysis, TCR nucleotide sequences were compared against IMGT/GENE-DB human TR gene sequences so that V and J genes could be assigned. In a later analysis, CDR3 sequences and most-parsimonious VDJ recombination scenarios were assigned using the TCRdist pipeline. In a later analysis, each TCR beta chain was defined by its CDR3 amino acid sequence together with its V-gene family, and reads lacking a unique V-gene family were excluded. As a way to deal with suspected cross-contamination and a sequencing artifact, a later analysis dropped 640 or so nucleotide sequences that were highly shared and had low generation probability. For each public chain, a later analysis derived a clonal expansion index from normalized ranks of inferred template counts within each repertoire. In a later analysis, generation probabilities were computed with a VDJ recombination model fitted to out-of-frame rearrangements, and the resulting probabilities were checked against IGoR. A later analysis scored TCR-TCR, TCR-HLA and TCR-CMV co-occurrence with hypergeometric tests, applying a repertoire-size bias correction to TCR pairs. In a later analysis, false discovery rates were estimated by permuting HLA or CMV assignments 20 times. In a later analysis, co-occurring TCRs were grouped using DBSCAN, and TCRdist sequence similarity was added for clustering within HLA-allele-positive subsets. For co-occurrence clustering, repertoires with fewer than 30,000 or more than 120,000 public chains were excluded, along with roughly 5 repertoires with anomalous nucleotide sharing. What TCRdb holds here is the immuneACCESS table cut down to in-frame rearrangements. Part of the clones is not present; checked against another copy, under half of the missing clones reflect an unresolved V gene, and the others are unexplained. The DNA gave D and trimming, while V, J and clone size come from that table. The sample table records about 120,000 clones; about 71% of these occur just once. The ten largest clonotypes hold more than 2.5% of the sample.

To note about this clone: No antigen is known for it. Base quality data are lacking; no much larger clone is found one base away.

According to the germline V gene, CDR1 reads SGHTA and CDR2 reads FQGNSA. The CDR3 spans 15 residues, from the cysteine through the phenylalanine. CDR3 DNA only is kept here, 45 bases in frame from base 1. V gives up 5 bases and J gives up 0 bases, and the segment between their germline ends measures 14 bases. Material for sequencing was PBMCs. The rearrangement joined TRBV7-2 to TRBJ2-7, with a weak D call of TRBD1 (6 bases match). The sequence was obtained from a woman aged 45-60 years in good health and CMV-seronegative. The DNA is TGTGCCAGCAGCATTGGACAGAGGAGCTCCTACGAGCAGTACTTC. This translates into CASSIGQRSSYEQYF.